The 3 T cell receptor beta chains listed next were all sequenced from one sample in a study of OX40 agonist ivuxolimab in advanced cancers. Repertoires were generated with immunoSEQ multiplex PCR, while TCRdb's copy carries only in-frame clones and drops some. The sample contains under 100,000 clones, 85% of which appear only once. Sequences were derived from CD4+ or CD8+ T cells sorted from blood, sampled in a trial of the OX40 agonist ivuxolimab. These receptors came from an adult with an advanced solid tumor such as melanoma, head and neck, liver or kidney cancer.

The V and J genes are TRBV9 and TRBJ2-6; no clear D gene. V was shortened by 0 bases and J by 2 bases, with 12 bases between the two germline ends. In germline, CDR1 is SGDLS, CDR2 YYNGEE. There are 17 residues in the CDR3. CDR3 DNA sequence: TGTGCCAGCAGCGTAGGATCGACGCACCCTGGGGCCAACGTCCTGACTTTC. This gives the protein CASSVGSTHPGANVLTF.

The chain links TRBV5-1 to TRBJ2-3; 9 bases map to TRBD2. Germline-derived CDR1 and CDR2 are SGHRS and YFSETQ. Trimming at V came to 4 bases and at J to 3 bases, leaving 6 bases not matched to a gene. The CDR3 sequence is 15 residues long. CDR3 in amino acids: CASSRQAGGTDTQYF. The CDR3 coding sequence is TGCGCCAGCAGCCGCCAGGCGGGGGGGACAGATACGCAGTATTTT.

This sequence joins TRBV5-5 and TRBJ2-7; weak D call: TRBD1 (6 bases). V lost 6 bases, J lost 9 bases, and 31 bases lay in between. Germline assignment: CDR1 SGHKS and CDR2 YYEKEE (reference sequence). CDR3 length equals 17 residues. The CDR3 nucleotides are TGTGCCAGCAACCTTTGGGGTGATTCCGGGACAACCTCGCGGCAGTACTTC. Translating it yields CASNLWGDSGTTSRQYF.